This TCR beta chain was obtained from a study of blood T cell repertoires in COVID-19. Whole-study context: Acute-phase and convalescent COVID-19 samples originated in the United States, Italy and Spain. T cells, B-cell-depleted T cells, or PBMCs supplied cDNA or gDNA.

Per the study methods: Nucleated cell counts were estimated from reference gene primer amplification. Method: immunoSEQ multiplex PCR; TCRdb's copy keeps in-frame clones and lacks some. Clone size and the V and J calls come from that table; the DNA yielded D and trimming. Among fewer than 250,000 clones listed, roughly 88% were seen once. The V gene end was trimmed by 5 bases and the J gene end by 4 bases; junction bases not matched to a gene: 12. Germline assignment: CDR1 MNHNY and CDR2 SVGAGI (reference sequence). This CDR3 is built from 17 residues. Study members were between roughly 18 and 89 years old and lived in fewer than 30 US regions.

This TCR came from a woman aged 25 to 39 who had been exposed to COVID-19. Sample: PBMCs or T cells enriched from blood (not recorded which). The rearrangement uses TRBV6-6 and TRBJ2-2; TRBD2 matches 8 bases. Here the CDR3 DNA reads TGTGCCAGCAGTCGGTTCCAGCGGGAGTTGTTCACCGGGGAGCTGTTTTTT. As protein: CASSRFQRELFTGELFF.